The 32 T cell receptor beta chains reported below all come from one sample, sequenced in a study of T cell clonality in common variable immunodeficiency. Repertoires were generated with immunoSEQ multiplex PCR, while TCRdb's copy carries only in-frame clones and drops some. Found here are about 45,000 clones, no singletons; the ten largest cover about 0.68%. The sample consisted of peripheral blood mononuclear cells. These TCRs come from a person aged 18 to 69 in good health.

This clone has ten or more counts. The read finishes 3 residues shy of the CDR3 end, and the germline J gene is used to complete it. J is TRBJ2-3 and V is TRBV30; TRBD2 agrees at 11 bases. The CDR3 loop spans 17 amino acids. In germline, CDR1 is GTSNPN, CDR2 SVGIG (reference sequence). V gave up 0 bases and J gave up 3 bases; unmatched junction bases: 8. CDR3 region: CAWSVPTSGIGTDTQYF. The sequenced part of the CDR3 DNA is TGTGCCTGGAGTGTCCCGACTAGCGGGATCGGAACAGATACG.

This clone was seen ten or more times. The read terminates 3 residues before the CDR3 end, so the remaining end is supplied by the germline J gene. The rearrangement uses TRBV9 and TRBJ1-6; a weak D match, TRBD1 (6 bases). Trimming took 4 bases from V and 7 from J, leaving 15 bases between them. Per the germline V gene, CDR1 is SGDLS and CDR2 is YYNGEE. CDR3 length: 15 residues. The DNA read from the CDR3 is TGTGCCAGCAGCAACCAAGGACAGATGAATTCACCC. Its translation is CASSNQGQMNSP. The entire CDR3 protein is CASSNQGQMNSPLHF.

There are many counts of this clone. This CDR3 is CASSPRPSGGSQETQYF. CDR3 DNA, as far as it was read: TGTGCCAGTAGCCCCCGGCCTAGCGGGGGTTCCCAAGAGACC. The chain combines TRBV19 with TRBJ2-5; 10 nucleotides align to TRBD2. The read halts 3 residues ahead of the CDR3 end, with the missing end drawn from the germline J gene. Trimming removed 6 bases from V and 1 base from J; junction bases left unmatched: 11. CDR1 LNHDA and CDR2 SQIVND come from the germline V gene (reference sequence). The CDR3 is made up of 17 amino acids.

This clone was recorded a few times. A far larger clone differs by one base, so this is likely a read error. The observed sequence ends 3 residues before the CDR3 terminus, with the missing tail filled in from the germline J gene. The same CDR3 also results from other DNA sequences found in this sample. The chain links TRBV7-9 to TRBJ2-4; 13 positions match TRBD2. The germline V gene encodes CDR1 SEHNR and CDR2 FQNEAQ (reference sequence). This CDR3 comprises 14 residues. Incomplete CDR3 DNA: TGTGCCAGCAGCCCACTAGCGGGGGGGATTCGT. This gives the protein CASSPLAGGIR. The full CDR3 sequence reads CASSPLAGGIRQYF.

Comment on this clone: Read sequence stops 3 residues before the CDR3 end, and the germline J gene provides the missing end. The J gene is TRBJ2-4, the V gene TRBV19; 7 nucleotides line up with TRBD1. The CDR3 totals 15 residues. Per the germline V gene, CDR1 is LNHDA and CDR2 is SQIVND (reference sequence). This CDR3 reads CASSSWDSTNYGQYF. Partial CDR3 DNA: TGTGCCAGTAGTTCGTGGGACAGCACTAACTATGGT.

This clone was detected many times. The read finishes 3 residues shy of the CDR3 end, and the germline J gene is used to complete it. The rearrangement uses TRBV19 and TRBJ2-1; D gene uncertain. Per the germline V gene, CDR1 is LNHDA and CDR2 is SQIVND (reference sequence). CDR3 length: 15 residues. V lost 3 bases and J 6 bases, leaving 15 bases between the germline ends. The CDR3 DNA, read in part, is TGTGCCAGTAGTATTGAACAAACTCCGGGCAATGAG. This translates into CASSIEQTPGNE. The CDR3 in full is CASSIEQTPGNEQFF.

This clone was observed many times. The read falls 3 residues short of the CDR3 end, and the missing part is taken from the germline J gene. V usage is TRBV20-1 and J usage is TRBJ1-5, with D unresolved. CDR1 and CDR2 (germline): DFQATT, SNEGSKA (reference sequence). The CDR3 has 13 residues. Trimming removed 3 bases from V and 4 bases from J, with 10 bases in between. The covered CDR3 bases are TGCAGTGCTAGTCTTCAGAGAAATCAGCCC. Residues: CSASLQRNQP. From start to end, the CDR3 is CSASLQRNQPQHF.

The sample holds many counts of this clone. From the germline J gene comes the end of the CDR3, since the read stops 3 residues before it. V is TRBV20-1 and J is TRBJ2-7; 9 bases line up with TRBD2. The CDR3 runs 13 residues. CDR1 DFQATT and CDR2 SNEGSKA come from the germline V gene (reference sequence). The V gene end was trimmed by 3 bases and the J gene end by 2 bases; junction bases not matched to a gene: 2. CDR3 sequence: CSASGGRAYEQYF. CDR3 bases read: TGCAGTGCTAGTGGCGGGAGGGCCTACGAG.

The CDR3 reads CAWSVLAGGALTYNEQFF. Incomplete CDR3 DNA: TGTGCCTGGAGTGTCCTAGCGGGGGGGGCCTTGACCTACAATGAG. The chain joins TRBV30 to TRBJ2-1, with 12 bases that match TRBD2. From the germline J gene comes the end of the CDR3, since the read stops 3 residues before it. V lost 0 bases to trimming and J lost 2 bases; unmatched junction nucleotides: 8. The CDR3 consists of 18 residues. The germline CDR1 and CDR2 sequences are GTSNPN and SVGIG (reference sequence).

This clone showed up many times. The read is 3 residues too short to cover the CDR3 end, so that end is filled in from the germline J gene. V usage is TRBV5-4 and J usage is TRBJ2-2; D is possibly TRBD1 (6 bases). This CDR3 has 15 amino acids. Germline values: CDR1 SGHNT, CDR2 YYREEE (reference sequence). Trimming cost V 1 base and J 5 bases, with 12 bases left between them. CDR3 bases read: TGTGCCAGCAGCTTGATCAGGGGCGGGACCGGGGAG. It encodes CASSLIRGGTGE. The full-length CDR3 reads as CASSLIRGGTGELFF.

At least ten counts were recorded for this clone. The read ends 3 residues before the CDR3 terminus; that terminus is restored from the germline J gene. The chain combines TRBV29-1 with TRBJ2-2, with D possibly matching TRBD1 (6 bases). The CDR3 runs to 15 residues. CDR1 and CDR2 from the germline V gene are SQVTM and ANQGSEA. Trimming removed 6 bases at V and 6 bases at J, with 20 bases between. The part of the CDR3 DNA that was read is TGCAGCGTCGAGACTCCGGGACATGGTGCCGGGGAG. This sequence encodes CSVETPGHGAGE. In full, the CDR3 reads CSVETPGHGAGELFF.

This clone was counted ten times or more. The read ends 3 residues before the CDR3 terminus; that terminus is restored from the germline J gene. The rearrangement joins TRBV18 to TRBJ2-3, with 12 bases fitting TRBD2. Germline V lookup: CDR1 KGHSH, CDR2 LQKENI. Losses at the gene ends were 0 bases for V and 4 bases for J; bases not matched to a gene: 5. The CDR3 is made up of 17 amino acids. CDR3 DNA (partial): TGTGCCAGCTCACCACCGTGGACTAGCGGGATCGCAGATACG. Its protein product is CASSPPWTSGIADT. The full CDR3 reads CASSPPWTSGIADTQYF.

This clone was detected many times. The CDR3 goes on 3 residues after the read ends, and that part is filled in from the germline J gene. The rearrangement links TRBV7-8 to TRBJ2-3; 8 bases line up with TRBD2. CDR1 and CDR2 (germline): SGHVS, FQNEAQ. The CDR3 spans 16 residues. J gave up 1 base and V 3 bases, and 6 bases lay outside the gene matches. CDR3 sequence: CASSLKAGAGTDTQYF. CDR3 bases read: TGTGCCAGCAGCTTGAAAGCGGGGGCCGGCACAGATACG.

This clone has ten or more counts. The read terminates 3 residues before the CDR3 end, so the remaining end is supplied by the germline J gene. V and J are TRBV20-1 and TRBJ1-6; D is ambiguous. The CDR3 is 12 residues long. CDR1 is DFQATT, CDR2 SNEGSKA, per germline (reference sequence). The ends were cut back, 0 bases at V and 10 bases at J, with 7 bases in the middle. The CDR3 spells CSARDGRSPLHF. The CDR3 DNA, read in part, is TGCAGTGCTAGAGATGGGCGATCACCC.

This clone was detected ten times or more. The CDR3 goes on 3 residues after the read ends, and that part is filled in from the germline J gene. The chain couples TRBV20-1 to TRBJ1-5, with no clear D. Germline lookup yields CDR1 DFQATT and CDR2 SNEGSKA (reference sequence). The V end was cut by 6 bases, the J end by 0 bases, with 9 bases between. This CDR3 contains 13 residues. The chain's CDR3 is CSATAYSNQPQHF. The DNA read from the CDR3 is TGCAGTGCCACAGCATATAGCAATCAGCCC.

At least ten counts were recorded for this clone. The observed sequence ends 3 residues before the CDR3 terminus, with the missing tail filled in from the germline J gene. This rearrangement joins TRBV6-2 or TRBV6-3 to TRBJ1-5; 7 bases are a match to TRBD1. J was trimmed by 7 bases and V by 3 bases; bases with no gene match: 9. Germline V gene lookup returns CDR1 MNHEY and CDR2 SVGEGT. This CDR3 region has 15 residues. The CDR3 spells CASSYTGEGGQPQHF. Incomplete CDR3 DNA: TGTGCCAGCAGTTATACAGGGGAAGGCGGCCAGCCC.

This clone was seen repeatedly, ten times or more. The sequenced fragment ends 3 residues before the CDR3 boundary, so the rest is inferred from the germline J gene. The J gene is TRBJ2-5, the V gene TRBV9; 8 bases are a match to TRBD2. Germline V gene sequence: CDR1 SGDLS, CDR2 YYNGEE. The CDR3 covers 15 residues. The V segment lost 0 bases and the J segment 4 bases; nucleotides outside the gene matches: 5. The CDR3 spells CASSVAGGLAETQYF. CDR3 DNA (partial): TGTGCCAGCAGCGTAGCGGGGGGGCTGGCAGAGACC.

This clone was recorded many times. The read is 3 residues too short to cover the CDR3 end, so that end is filled in from the germline J gene. The gene calls are TRBV10-2 and TRBJ2-5, with TRBD2 matching over 9 bases. Trimming cost V 0 bases and J 5 bases; bases outside gene matches: 10. The CDR3 runs 17 residues. Germline V gene sequence: CDR1 WSHSY, CDR2 SAAADI. The CDR3 DNA, read in part, is TGCGCCAGCAGTGAGTCGACTGCGGGAGGGCCGGCCGAGACC. It translates to CASSESTAGGPAET. The entire CDR3 reads CASSESTAGGPAETQYF.

This clone was counted at least ten times. With the read ending 3 residues before the CDR3 end, the germline J gene is used to fill in that end. The chain recombines TRBV14 with TRBJ1-1, with D hard to call. The CDR3 is 13 amino acids. Trimming removed 5 bases from V and 4 bases from J, with 11 bases in between. CDR1 is SGHDN and CDR2 is FVKESK in the germline V gene. CDR3 DNA, as far as it was read: TGTGCCAGCAGCGTACGGGGTGCCACTGAA. It yields the protein CASSVRGATE. The entire CDR3 is CASSVRGATEAFF.

This clone was recorded many times. The read comes to an end 3 residues before the CDR3 does, leaving the germline J gene to fill in the end. The V call is TRBV7-9, the J call TRBJ1-6, with D unresolved. This CDR3 region has 15 residues. Trimming took 2 bases from V and 5 from J, leaving 10 bases between them. Germline lookup yields CDR1 SEHNR and CDR2 FQNEAQ (reference sequence). The sequenced part of the CDR3 DNA is TGTGCCAGCAGCTTAACAGATCTTAATAATTCACCC. Translating it yields CASSLTDLNNSP. The complete CDR3 protein is CASSLTDLNNSPLHF.

This clone has ten or more counts. The read terminates 3 residues before the CDR3 end, so the remaining end is supplied by the germline J gene. The chain employs TRBV5-1 and TRBJ1-5; D remains unclear. The CDR3 extends over 13 amino acids. Germline V CDR1 and CDR2: SGHRS, YFSETQ. V gave up 0 bases and J gave up 8 bases, with 9 bases separating them. The CDR3 reads CASSLEVQEPQHF. CDR3 bases read: TGCGCCAGCAGCTTGGAGGTCCAAGAGCCC.

This clone was counted many times. The CDR3 end falls 3 residues outside the read, so it is completed with the germline J gene. This chain connects TRBV6-1 to TRBJ1-2; 7 nucleotides line up with TRBD1. There are 15 residues in the CDR3. CDR1 is MNHNS and CDR2 is SASEGT in the germline V gene. With V trimmed by 1 base and J by 4 bases, 6 bases remained unmatched. The CDR3: CASSEGEGASYGYTF. The covered CDR3 bases are TGTGCCAGCAGTGAAGGGGAGGGGGCGAGCTATGGC.

This clone was recorded many times. The read ends 3 residues early relative to the CDR3; the germline J gene fills the gap. The chain has TRBV10-3 and TRBJ1-5; D is possibly TRBD1 (5 bases). CDR3 length: 13 residues. CDR1 ENHRY and CDR2 SYGVKD come from the germline V gene. Trimming removed 8 bases at V and 2 bases at J, with 10 bases between. The chain's CDR3 is CAIGQGGNQPQHF. CDR3 bases read: TGTGCCATCGGGCAGGGTGGCAATCAGCCC.

The sample holds many counts of this clone. The CDR3 sequence: CSARERLAGSDTQYF. CDR3 DNA (partial): TGCAGTGCTAGAGAAAGGCTAGCGGGGTCAGATACG. The chain recombines TRBV20-1 with TRBJ2-3; 9 bases fit TRBD2. The sequenced fragment ends 3 residues before the CDR3 boundary, so the rest is inferred from the germline J gene. Germline V gene sequence: CDR1 DFQATT, CDR2 SNEGSKA (reference sequence). CDR3 length: 15 residues. V shed 0 bases and J 4 bases; nucleotides not matched to a gene: 5.

This clone was found many times. The CDR3 goes on 3 residues after the read ends, and that part is filled in from the germline J gene. This chain joins TRBV7-9 and TRBJ2-7; D not resolved. CDR3 length equals 12 residues. Germline V lookup: CDR1 SEHNR, CDR2 FQNEAQ (reference sequence). V gave up 4 bases and J gave up 2 bases, with 6 bases separating them. The chain's CDR3 is CASSSTTYEQYF. The part of the CDR3 DNA that was read is TGTGCCAGCAGCTCCACAACCTACGAG. The full variable domain, with the rest looked up from reference TRBV7-9 and TRBJ2-7, is DTGVSQNPRHKITKRGQNVTFRCDPISEHNRLYWYRQTLGQGPEFLTYFQNEAQLEKSRLLSDRFSAERPKGSFSTLEIQRTEQGDSAMYLCASSSTTYEQYFGPGTRLTVT.

This clone showed up many times. The CDR3 extends 3 residues past the end of the read, so its final part is completed from the germline J gene. This chain uses TRBV30 with TRBJ1-1, with TRBD1 as a possible D gene (5 bases). CDR1 and CDR2 from the germline V gene are GTSNPN and SVGIG (reference sequence). V was cut by 3 bases and J by 2 bases, with 10 bases left in between. The CDR3 runs 13 residues. Incomplete CDR3 DNA: TGTGCCTGGAGACGGACACTTAACACTGAA. Its protein is CAWRRTLNTE. The whole CDR3 protein is CAWRRTLNTEAFF. The whole variable domain, remainder taken from reference TRBV30 and TRBJ1-1, is SQTIHQWPATLVQPVGSPLSLECTVEGTSNPNLYWYRQAAGRGLQLLFYSVGIGQISSEVPQNLSASRPQDRQFILSSKKLLLSDSGFYLCAWRRTLNTEAFFGQGTRLTVV.

This clone was seen many times. The missing CDR3 end, 3 residues past where the read stops, is filled in from the germline J gene. The J gene is TRBJ1-1, the V gene TRBV2, with D uncertain. The CDR3 is made up of 15 amino acids. V lost 7 bases and J 6 bases, leaving 21 bases between the germline ends. Germline CDR1 is SNHLY and CDR2 is FYNNEI. Partial CDR3 DNA: TGTGCCAGCACGGCGACTCTGCTATCCGTCGCTGAA. This gives the protein CASTATLLSVAE. The full CDR3 protein is CASTATLLSVAEAFF.

This clone was seen repeatedly, ten times or more. Read data end 3 residues before the CDR3 end; the end is taken from the germline J gene. The chain uses TRBV6-1 and TRBJ1-5; 7 bases fit TRBD1. After removal of 0 bases from V and 1 base from J, the junction contained 3 bases not matched to a gene. Germline CDR1 MNHNS, CDR2 SASEGT. The CDR3 is 16 residues long. Here the CDR3 reads CASSEATGLSNQPQHF. CDR3 DNA (partial): TGTGCCAGCAGTGAAGCGACAGGGTTAAGCAATCAGCCC.

Ten or more counts support this clone. Sequencing ends 3 residues short of the CDR3 end; the germline J gene provides the rest. The chain employs TRBV5-6 and TRBJ1-6, with 8 bases identical to TRBD1. V was clipped by 5 bases and J by 8 bases; unmatched bases: 9. This CDR3 comprises 15 residues. Germline V lookup: CDR1 SGHDT, CDR2 YYEEEE. The CDR3 sequence is CASRVRGTGDSPLHF. The part of the CDR3 DNA that was read is TGTGCCAGCAGGGTGCGGGGGACAGGTGATTCACCC.

This clone was observed many times. From the germline J gene comes the end of the CDR3, since the read stops 3 residues before it. The genes are TRBV19 and TRBJ1-6, with D perhaps TRBD1 (6 bases). This CDR3 is built from 16 residues. Germline V gene lookup returns CDR1 LNHDA and CDR2 SQIVND (reference sequence). V lost 3 bases and J lost 6, with 15 bases in between. CDR3 sequence reads: CASSIRGTESNSPLHF. CDR3 DNA (partial): TGTGCCAGTAGTATCAGGGGCACCGAGAGTAATTCACCC.

This clone was counted many times. The read ends 3 residues shy of where the CDR3 ends; the end is completed using the germline J gene. The genes are TRBV20-1 and TRBJ2-7, with a possible D match to TRBD1 (6 bases). Germline CDR1 reads DFQATT; CDR2 reads SNEGSKA (reference sequence). The CDR3 contains 14 residues. With 2 bases removed from V and 6 bases from J, the gap between germline ends came to 17 bases. CDR3 residues: CSARYSGAVGEQYF. The sequenced part of the CDR3 DNA is TGCAGTGCTAGATACTCAGGGGCGGTCGGCGAG.

This clone was seen at least ten times. The CDR3 loop is CSARRQDAGYTF. The sequenced part of the CDR3 DNA is TGCAGTGCTCGCCGACAGGACGCGGGC. The chain carries TRBV20-1 and TRBJ1-2; D perhaps matches TRBD1 (6 bases). The read terminates 3 residues ahead of where the CDR3 ends, so the germline J gene completes it. Germline assignment: CDR1 DFQATT and CDR2 SNEGSKA (reference sequence). The CDR3 totals 12 residues.